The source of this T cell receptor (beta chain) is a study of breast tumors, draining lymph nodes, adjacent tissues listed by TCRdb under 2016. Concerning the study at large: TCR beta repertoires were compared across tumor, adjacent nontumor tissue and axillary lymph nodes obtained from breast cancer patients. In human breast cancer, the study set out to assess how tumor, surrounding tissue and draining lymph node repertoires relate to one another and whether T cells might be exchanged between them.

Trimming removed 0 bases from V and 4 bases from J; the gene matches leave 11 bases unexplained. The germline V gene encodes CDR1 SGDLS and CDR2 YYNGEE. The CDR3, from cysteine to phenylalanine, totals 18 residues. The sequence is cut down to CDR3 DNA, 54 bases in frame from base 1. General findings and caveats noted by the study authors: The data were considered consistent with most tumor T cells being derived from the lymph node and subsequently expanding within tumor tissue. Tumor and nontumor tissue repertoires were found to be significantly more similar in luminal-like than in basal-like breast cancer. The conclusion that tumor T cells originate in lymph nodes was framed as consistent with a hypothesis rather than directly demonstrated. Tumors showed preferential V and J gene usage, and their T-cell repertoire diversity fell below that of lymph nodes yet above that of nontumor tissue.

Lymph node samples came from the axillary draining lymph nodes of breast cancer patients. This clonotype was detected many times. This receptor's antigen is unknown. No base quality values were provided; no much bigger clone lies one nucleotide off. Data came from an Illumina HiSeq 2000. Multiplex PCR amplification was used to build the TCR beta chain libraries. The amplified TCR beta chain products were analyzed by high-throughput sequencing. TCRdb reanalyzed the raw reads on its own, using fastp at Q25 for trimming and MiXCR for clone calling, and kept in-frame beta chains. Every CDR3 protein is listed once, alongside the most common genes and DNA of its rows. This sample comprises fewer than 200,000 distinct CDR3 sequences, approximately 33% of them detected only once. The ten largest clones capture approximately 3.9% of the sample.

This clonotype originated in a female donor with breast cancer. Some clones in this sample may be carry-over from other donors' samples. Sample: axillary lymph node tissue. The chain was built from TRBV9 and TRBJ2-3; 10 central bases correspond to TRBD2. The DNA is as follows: TGTGCCAGCAGCGTAGTTAGCGGGGGGCCTTTTGGCGCAGATACGCAGTATTTT. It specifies CASSVVSGGPFGADTQYF. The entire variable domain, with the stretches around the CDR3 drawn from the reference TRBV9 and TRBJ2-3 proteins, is DSGVTQTPKHLITATGQRVTLRCSPRSGDLSVYWYQQSLDQGLQFLIQYYNGEERAKGNILERFSAQQFPDLHSELNLSSLELGDSALYFCASSVVSGGPFGADTQYFGPGTRLTVL.